Sequencing of this T cell receptor (beta chain) was carried out in a study of blood T cell repertoires in COVID-19 (dated by TCRdb to the early 2020s). A note on the overall study: Collaborator samples came from the United States, Italy and Spain and covered acute and convalescent phases of COVID-19. Where available, HLA class I and class II types were taken from metadata supplied by the sample provider and were not determined by assay-based typing. The repertoires were released in a freely available public database meant as a resource for research on the immune response to SARS-CoV-2. The samples were drawn from the first 160 participants of the ongoing ImmuneRACE study and from about 1,200 subjects provided by 6 global collaborators. The dataset comprised deeply sampled blood TCRbeta repertoires from subjects exposed to, actively infected with, or recovered from COVID-19. Sample metadata almost always included a de-identified subject ID, COVID-19 status, age in years and sex. The prospective study material was composed of cDNA or gDNA derived from T cells, B-cell-depleted T cells, or PBMCs. Summary of the overall study and its limitations: How much clinical and demographic metadata was included differed by source and by participant, and the metadata was provided uncurated.

Only a few counts were recorded for this clone. This receptor's antigen is unknown. No base qualities exist here, and no much larger clone lies one base off it. One collaborating source in Seattle enrolled patients while the patients were actively infected and followed the patients over time throughout the course of disease. Each collaborating institution followed its own protocols to collect whole blood in K2EDTA tubes. Collaborator samples were shipped for TCRbeta analysis as frozen whole blood, isolated PBMCs, or DNA extracted from either sample type. Taken from cysteine to phenylalanine, the CDR3 has 15 residues. The retained sequence is limited to the CDR3, 45 bases, with the frame set at the first base. Trimming accounts for 6 bases at V and 8 bases at J, while the number of junction bases matched to no gene is 10. The CDR1 and CDR2 encoded by the germline V gene (reference sequence) are LGHDT and YNNKEL.

TCRbeta CDR3 regions were amplified from genomic DNA using the immunoSEQ Assay, a bias-controlled multiplex PCR. On the study's bioinformatics: The number of nucleated cells in each sample was estimated by amplification of reference gene primers within the assay. To quantify the absolute abundance of each unique TCRbeta CDR3 rearrangement, sequence reads were collapsed and filtered. For each sample, productive Simpson clonality was calculated by taking the square root of Simpson's diversity index across productive rearrangements. TCRdb's version of the immuneACCESS table is confined to in-frame rearrangements and falls short of the full clone set. An unresolved V gene accounts for under half of the shortfall where checked; the remainder is of unknown origin. V and J calls and clone size are given by that table; D and trimming were obtained from the DNA. The table for this sample lists about 170,000 clones; 70% to 90% of them were counted only once. The top ten clonotypes cover roughly 2.4% of the sample.

The sequence derives from a woman older than 75 with COVID-19, enrolled during active disease. Here the chain combines TRBV3-1 (or the pseudogene TRBV3-2) and TRBJ2-1, with TRBD1 matching 10 junction bases. The sequenced sample was peripheral blood. The CDR3 sequence is CASSRVGTGVDEQFF. The DNA sequence reads TGTGCCAGCAGTCGAGTAGGGACAGGGGTCGATGAGCAGTTCTTC.